This T cell receptor (beta chain) was identified during a study of T-cell reconstitution after alpha-beta-depleted transplantation in children. Germline V CDR1 and CDR2: SQVTM, ANQGSEA. Trimming stripped 5 bases from V and 3 bases from J, with 10 bases between. The CDR3 is 12 residues long. This clonotype was detected ten times or more. TCRbeta library preparation incorporated unique molecular identifiers. TCRdb itself ran the PCR reads through MiXCR, one entry per CDR3 protein. The table records about 540,000 distinct CDR3 sequences, about 17% of them present only once. The input for sequencing was PBMCs from the stem cell graft donor, taken from the stem cell graft. V is TRBV29-1 and J is TRBJ1-1; D not resolved. This receptor was obtained from a human donor who donated a stem cell graft to a child with acute lymphoblastic leukemia. The chain's CDR3 is CSVWDRDTEAFF. The CDR3 coding sequence is TGCAGCGTTTGGGATCGAGACACTGAAGCTTTCTTT.